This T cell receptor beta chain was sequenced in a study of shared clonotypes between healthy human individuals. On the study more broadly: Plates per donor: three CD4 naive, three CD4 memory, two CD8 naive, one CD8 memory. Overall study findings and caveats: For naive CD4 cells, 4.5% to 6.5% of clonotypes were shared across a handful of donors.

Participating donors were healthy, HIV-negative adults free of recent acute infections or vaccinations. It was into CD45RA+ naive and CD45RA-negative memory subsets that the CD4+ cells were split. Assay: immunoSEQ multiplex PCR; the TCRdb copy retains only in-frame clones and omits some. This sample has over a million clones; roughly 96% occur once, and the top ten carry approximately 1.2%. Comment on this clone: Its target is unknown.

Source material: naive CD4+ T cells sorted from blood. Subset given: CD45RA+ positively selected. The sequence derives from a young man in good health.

CDR3 nucleotides: TGCGCCAGCAGCCAAGATTTCGGACTAGCGGGGCGTAGCTCCTACGAGCAGTACTTC. Its protein is CASSQDFGLAGRSSYEQYF. The V and J genes are TRBV4-1 and TRBJ2-7; 12 nucleotides align to TRBD2. This CDR3 is built from 19 residues. In germline, CDR1 is MGHRA, CDR2 YSYEKL. V dropped 0 bases and J dropped 0; count of bases not matched to a gene: 9.